This paragraph reports one T cell receptor (beta chain). The target antigen is unknown. These data are taken from a study of cytomegalovirus exposure and HLA in healthy donors. Study outcomes and limitations: In an earlier analysis, about 87% or about 30%: the productive usage of most TCR beta V segments.

PCR employed 60 Vbeta and 13 Jbeta primers. Clones were sequenced by immunoSEQ multiplex PCR, and TCRdb holds only the in-frame ones, with some missing. The sample records 150,000 or so clones, approximately 84% being singletons. Germline-derived CDR1 and CDR2 are LNHDA and SQIVND (reference sequence). The CDR3 is 11 amino acids. Deletions cut 10 bases from V and 4 bases from J, with 8 bases between. The source of this sequence is a man under 40 in good health and CMV-seropositive. The J gene is TRBJ1-5, the V gene TRBV19; weak D call: TRBD1 (6 bases). The sequenced sample consisted of PBMCs. The CDR3 sequence: CAIQGNQPQHF. The CDR3 DNA follows: TGTGCCATACAGGGAAATCAGCCCCAGCATTTT.